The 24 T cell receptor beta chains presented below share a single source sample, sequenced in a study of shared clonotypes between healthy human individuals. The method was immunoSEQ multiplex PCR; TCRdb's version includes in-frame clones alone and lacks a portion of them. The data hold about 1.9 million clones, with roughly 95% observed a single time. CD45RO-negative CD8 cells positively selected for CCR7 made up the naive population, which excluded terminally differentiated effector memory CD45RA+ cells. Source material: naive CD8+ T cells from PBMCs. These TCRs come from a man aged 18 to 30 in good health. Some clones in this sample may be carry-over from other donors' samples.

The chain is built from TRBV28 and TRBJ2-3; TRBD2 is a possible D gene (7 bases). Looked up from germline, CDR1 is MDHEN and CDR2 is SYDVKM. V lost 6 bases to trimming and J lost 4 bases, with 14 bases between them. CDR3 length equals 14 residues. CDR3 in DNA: TGTGCCAGCAGCCTTCGGGGGGCGGCAGATACGCAGTATTTT. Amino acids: CASSLRGAADTQYF.

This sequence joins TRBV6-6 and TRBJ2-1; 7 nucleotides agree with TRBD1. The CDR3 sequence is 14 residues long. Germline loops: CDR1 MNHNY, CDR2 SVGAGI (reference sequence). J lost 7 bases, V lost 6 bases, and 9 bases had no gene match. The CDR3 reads CASSQLRGLNEQFF. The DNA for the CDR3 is TGTGCCAGCAGCCAGTTGAGGGGGCTTAATGAGCAGTTCTTC.

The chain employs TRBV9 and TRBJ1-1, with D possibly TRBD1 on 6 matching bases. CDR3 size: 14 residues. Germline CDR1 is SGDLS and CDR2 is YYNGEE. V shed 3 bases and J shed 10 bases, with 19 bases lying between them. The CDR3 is CASSEAGTSSTAFF. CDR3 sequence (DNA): TGTGCCAGCAGCGAGGCCGGGACATCCTCCACAGCTTTCTTT.

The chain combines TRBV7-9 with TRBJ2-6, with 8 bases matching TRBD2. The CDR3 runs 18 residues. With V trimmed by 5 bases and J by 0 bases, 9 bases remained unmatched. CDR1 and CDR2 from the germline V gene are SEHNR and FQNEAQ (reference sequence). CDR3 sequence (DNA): TGTGCCAGCAGCCCGACTAGCGAGACGGTCTCTGGGGCCAACGTCCTGACTTTC. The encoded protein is CASSPTSETVSGANVLTF.

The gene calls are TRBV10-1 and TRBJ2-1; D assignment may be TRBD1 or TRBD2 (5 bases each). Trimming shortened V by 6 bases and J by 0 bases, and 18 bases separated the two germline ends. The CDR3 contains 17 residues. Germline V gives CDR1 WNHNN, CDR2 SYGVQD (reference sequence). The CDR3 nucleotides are TGCGCCAGCAGCCCCGGGACGTACAGCACCTCCTACAATGAGCAGTTCTTC. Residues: CASSPGTYSTSYNEQFF.

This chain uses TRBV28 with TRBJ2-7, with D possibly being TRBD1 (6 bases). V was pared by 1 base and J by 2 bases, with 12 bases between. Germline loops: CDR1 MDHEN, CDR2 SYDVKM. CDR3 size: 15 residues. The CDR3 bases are TGTGCCAGCAGTTTATACGCAGGGACAACCTACGAGCAGTACTTC. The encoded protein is CASSLYAGTTYEQYF.

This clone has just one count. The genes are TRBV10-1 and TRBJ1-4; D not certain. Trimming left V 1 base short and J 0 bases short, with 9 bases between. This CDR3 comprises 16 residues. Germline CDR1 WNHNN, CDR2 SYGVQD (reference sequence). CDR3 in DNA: TGCGCCAGCAGTGAGTTCGCAGAAGCAACTAATGAAAAACTGTTTTTT. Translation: CASSEFAEATNEKLFF.

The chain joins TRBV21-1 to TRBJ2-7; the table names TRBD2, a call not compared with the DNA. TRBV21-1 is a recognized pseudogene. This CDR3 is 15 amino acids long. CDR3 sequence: CASSKAGREAREQYF. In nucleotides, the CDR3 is TGTGCCAGCAGCAAAGCCGGGCGGGAGGCCAGGGAGCAGTACTTC.

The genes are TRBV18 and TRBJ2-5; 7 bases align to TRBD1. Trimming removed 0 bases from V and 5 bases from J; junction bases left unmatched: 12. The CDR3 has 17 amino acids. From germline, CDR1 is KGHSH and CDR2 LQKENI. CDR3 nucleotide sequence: TGTGCCAGCTCACCACCTACTACAGGGGATGCGCGGGAGACCCAGTACTTC. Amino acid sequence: CASSPPTTGDARETQYF.

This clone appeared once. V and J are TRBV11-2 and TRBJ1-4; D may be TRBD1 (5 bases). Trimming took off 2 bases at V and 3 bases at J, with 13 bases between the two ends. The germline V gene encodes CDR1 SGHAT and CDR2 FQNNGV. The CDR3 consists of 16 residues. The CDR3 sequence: CASSLNYGTANEKLFF. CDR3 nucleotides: TGTGCCAGCAGCTTAAATTACGGGACGGCTAATGAAAAACTGTTTTTT.

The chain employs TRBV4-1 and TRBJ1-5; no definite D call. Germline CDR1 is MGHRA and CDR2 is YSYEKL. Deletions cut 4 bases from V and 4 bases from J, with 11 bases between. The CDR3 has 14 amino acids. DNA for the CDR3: TGCGCCAGCAGCCTGCGGACGGGGAATCAGCCCCAGCATTTT. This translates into CASSLRTGNQPQHF.

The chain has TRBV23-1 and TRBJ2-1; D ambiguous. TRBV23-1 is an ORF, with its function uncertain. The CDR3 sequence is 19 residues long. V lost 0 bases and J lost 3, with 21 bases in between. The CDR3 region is CASSQSKGIGRAHYNEQFF. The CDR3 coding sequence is TGCGCCAGCAGTCAATCGAAGGGTATTGGTAGGGCCCACTACAATGAGCAGTTCTTC.

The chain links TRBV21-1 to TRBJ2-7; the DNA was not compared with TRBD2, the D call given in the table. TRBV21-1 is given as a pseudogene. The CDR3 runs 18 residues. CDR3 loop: CASSNRPGLAGGPYEQYF. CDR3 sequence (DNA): TGTGCCAGCAGCAATCGACCGGGACTAGCGGGAGGGCCCTACGAGCAGTACTTC.

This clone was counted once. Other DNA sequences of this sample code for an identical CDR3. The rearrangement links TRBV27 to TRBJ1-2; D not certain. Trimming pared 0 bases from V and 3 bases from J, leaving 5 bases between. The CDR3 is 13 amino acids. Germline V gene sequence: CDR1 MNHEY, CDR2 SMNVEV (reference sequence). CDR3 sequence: CASSLSGDYGYTF. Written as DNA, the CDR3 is TGTGCCAGCAGTTTATCGGGTGACTATGGCTACACCTTC.

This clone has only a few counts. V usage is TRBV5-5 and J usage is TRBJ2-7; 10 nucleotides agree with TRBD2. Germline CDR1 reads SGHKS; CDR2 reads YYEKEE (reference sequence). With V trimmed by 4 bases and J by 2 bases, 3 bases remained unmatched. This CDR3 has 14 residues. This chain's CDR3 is CASSRTSGPYEQYF. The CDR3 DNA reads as TGTGCCAGCAGCCGGACTAGCGGTCCCTACGAGCAGTACTTC.

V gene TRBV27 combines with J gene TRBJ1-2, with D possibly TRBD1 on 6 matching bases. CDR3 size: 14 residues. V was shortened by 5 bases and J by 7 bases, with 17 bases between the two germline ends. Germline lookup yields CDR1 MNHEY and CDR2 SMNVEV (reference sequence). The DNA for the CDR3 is TGTGCCAGCAGTACCCGGGGAGGGGGTTTTGGCTACACCTTC. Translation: CASSTRGGGFGYTF.

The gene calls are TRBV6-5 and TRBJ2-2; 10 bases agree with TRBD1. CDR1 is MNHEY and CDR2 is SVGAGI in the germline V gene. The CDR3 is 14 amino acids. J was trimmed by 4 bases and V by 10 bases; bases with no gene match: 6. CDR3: CATGTGVRTGELFF. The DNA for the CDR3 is TGTGCCACTGGGACAGGGGTTCGCACCGGGGAGCTGTTTTTT.

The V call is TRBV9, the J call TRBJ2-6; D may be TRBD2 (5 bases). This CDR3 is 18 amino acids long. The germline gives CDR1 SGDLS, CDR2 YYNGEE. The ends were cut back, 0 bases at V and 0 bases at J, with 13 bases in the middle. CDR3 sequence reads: CASSVARTSTSGANVLTF. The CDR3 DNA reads TGTGCCAGCAGCGTAGCCAGGACTTCTACCTCTGGGGCCAACGTCCTGACTTTC.

Written as DNA, the CDR3 is TGTGCCAGCAGCGATAGAGGTTCGCACAATGAGCAGTTCTTC. Translating gives CASSDRGSHNEQFF. The chain uses TRBV9 and TRBJ2-1; D unclear. CDR3 size: 14 residues. Germline loops: CDR1 SGDLS, CDR2 YYNGEE. The ends were cut back, 3 bases at V and 5 bases at J, with 12 bases in the middle. The whole variable domain, filled in from reference TRBV9 and TRBJ2-1, reads DSGVTQTPKHLITATGQRVTLRCSPRSGDLSVYWYQQSLDQGLQFLIQYYNGEERAKGNILERFSAQQFPDLHSELNLSSLELGDSALYFCASSDRGSHNEQFFGPGTRLTVL.

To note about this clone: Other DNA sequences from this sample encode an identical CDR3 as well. DNA of the CDR3: TGTGCCAGCAGCTTAGGAGGCGGGGGTTACGAGCAGTACTTC. Its protein product is CASSLGGGGYEQYF. The chain joins TRBV7-3 to TRBJ2-7, with 7 positions matching TRBD2. The CDR3 contains 14 residues. Per germline, CDR1 SGHTA and CDR2 FQGTGA. V shed 2 bases, J shed 4 bases, and the junction held 5 bases outside the gene matches.

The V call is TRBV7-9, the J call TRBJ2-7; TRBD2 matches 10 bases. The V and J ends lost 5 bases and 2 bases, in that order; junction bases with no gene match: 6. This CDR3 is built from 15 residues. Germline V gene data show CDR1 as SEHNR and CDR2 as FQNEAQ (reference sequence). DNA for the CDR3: TGTGCCAGCAGCCAAACTGGGACTAGCGCCTACGAGCAGTACTTC. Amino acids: CASSQTGTSAYEQYF.

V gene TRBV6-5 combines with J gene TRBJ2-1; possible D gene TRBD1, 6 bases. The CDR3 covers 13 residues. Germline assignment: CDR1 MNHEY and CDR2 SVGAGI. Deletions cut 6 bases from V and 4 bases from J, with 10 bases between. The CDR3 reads CASRQTGYNEQFF. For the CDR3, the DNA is TGTGCCAGCAGGCAAACAGGGTACAATGAGCAGTTCTTC.

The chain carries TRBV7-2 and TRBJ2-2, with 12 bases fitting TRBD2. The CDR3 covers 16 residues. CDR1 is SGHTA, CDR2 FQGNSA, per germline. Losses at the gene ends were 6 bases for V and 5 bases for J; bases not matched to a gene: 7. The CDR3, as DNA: TGTGCCAGCAGGCCCCGACTAGCGGGAGTTACCGGGGAGCTGTTTTTT. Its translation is CASRPRLAGVTGELFF.

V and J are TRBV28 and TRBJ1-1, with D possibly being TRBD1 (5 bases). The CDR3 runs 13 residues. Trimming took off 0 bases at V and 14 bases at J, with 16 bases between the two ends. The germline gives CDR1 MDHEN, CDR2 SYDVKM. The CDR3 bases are TGTGCCAGCAGTTTATGGTCCCCGGGACTCGGCTTCTTT. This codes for CASSLWSPGLGFF.